This T cell receptor (beta chain) was found in a study of cytomegalovirus exposure and HLA in healthy donors. Study outcomes and limitations: Immune exposure information comprised only CMV serostatus. Across donors, most TCRs were seen rarely, yet some public ones were widespread. Certain sequence variants were highly shared and formed a cluster, and this cluster was likely a sequencing artifact.

The PCR was carried out with 60 Vbeta primers and 13 Jbeta primers. The method was immunoSEQ multiplex PCR; TCRdb's version includes in-frame clones alone and lacks a portion of them. The ten top clones account for 0.9% to 1.2%, within a sample of 100,000 to 150,000 clones. The germline V and J ends were trimmed by 4 bases and 7 bases, with 11 bases remaining between them. The CDR3 extends over 13 amino acids. The V gene's germline CDR1 is SGHNT and CDR2 YENEEA. Worth noting for this clone: Its cognate antigen is unknown.

All donors participated as healthy donors of bone marrow. The chain employs TRBV11-3 and TRBJ2-1; no reliable D call. The material sequenced was PBMCs. This clonotype originated in a young man in good health and CMV-seronegative. The chain's CDR3 is CASSSPTGNEQFF. CDR3 coding DNA: TGTGCCAGCAGCTCCCCGACGGGTAATGAGCAGTTCTTC.